This TCR beta chain is drawn from a study of technical replicates of blood from four donors (dated by TCRdb to 2015 to 2018). Preparation of the library involved the immunoSEQ multiplex PCR assay. Here the immuneACCESS table is served through TCRdb, limited to in-frame sequences with V and J called. Missing clones are a known gap in these copies; in checked studies unresolved V genes cover under half, and the rest lacks a known reason. The sample table holds tens of thousands of clones, of which more than 85% were seen once. Under 6.5% of the sample is held by the ten biggest clonotypes. Concerning this clone: This clone's antigen is unknown. No much larger clone exists at a distance of one base, and base qualities are not known.

V loses 6 bases of germline sequence and J loses 6 bases, and the interval between the two ends is 21 bases. In the germline V gene, CDR1 corresponds to SGHAT and CDR2 to FQNNGV. The CDR3 starts with the cysteine, ends with the phenylalanine, and has 15 residues. Of the read, only the CDR3 DNA is kept; its 45 bases are in frame from base 1. The sequence derives from a human donor in good health. Some clones in this sample may be carry-over from other donors' samples. Specimen: PBMCs. Here the chain combines TRBV11-2 and TRBJ2-7; TRBD2 is possibly the D segment (6 matching bases). The sequence in DNA is TGTGCCAGCAGACAGCTGGGGGGTCTAGTGGGCGAGCAGTACTTC. Its amino acids are CASRQLGGLVGEQYF.